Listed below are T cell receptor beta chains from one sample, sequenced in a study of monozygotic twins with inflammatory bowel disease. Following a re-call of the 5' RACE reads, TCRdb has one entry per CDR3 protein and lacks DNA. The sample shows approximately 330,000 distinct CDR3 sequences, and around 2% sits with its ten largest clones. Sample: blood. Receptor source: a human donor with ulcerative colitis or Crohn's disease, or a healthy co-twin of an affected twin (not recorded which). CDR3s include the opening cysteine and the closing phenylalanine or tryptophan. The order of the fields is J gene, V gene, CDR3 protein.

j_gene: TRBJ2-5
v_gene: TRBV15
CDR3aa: CATSKRGLAGSKETQYF

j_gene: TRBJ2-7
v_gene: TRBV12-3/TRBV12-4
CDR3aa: CASSPGTRGLEQYF

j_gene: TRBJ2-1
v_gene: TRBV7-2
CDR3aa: CASSILMGPSSYNEQFF

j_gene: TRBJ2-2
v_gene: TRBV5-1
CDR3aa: CASSSMTTGELFF

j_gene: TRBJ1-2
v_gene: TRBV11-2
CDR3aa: CASSLGGAYGYTF

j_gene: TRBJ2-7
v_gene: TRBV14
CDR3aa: CASSQDPGSHYEQYF

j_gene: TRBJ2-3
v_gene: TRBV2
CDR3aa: CARSLAGGRGDTQYF

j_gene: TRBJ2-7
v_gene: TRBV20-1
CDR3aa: CSARGLWGNKDEQYF

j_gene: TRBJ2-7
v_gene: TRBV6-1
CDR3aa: CASSVGRSPGATYEQYF

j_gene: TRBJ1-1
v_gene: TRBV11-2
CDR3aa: CASSLLGTGKPEAFF

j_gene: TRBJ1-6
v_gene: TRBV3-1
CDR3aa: CASSHRDRNSPLHF

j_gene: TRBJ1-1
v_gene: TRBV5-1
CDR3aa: CASSKGQGGSMNTEAFF

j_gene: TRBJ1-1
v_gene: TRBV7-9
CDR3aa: CASSLEVTTRSTEAFF

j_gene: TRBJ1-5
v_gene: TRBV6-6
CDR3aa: CASSYSEGTPQHF

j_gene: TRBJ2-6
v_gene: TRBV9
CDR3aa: CASSVIGAGANVLTF

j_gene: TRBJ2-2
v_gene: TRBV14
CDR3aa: CASSQDARFSGRNTGELFF

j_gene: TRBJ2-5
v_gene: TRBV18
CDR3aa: CASSPTEGPLQETQYF

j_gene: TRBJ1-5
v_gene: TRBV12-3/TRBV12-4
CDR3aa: CASSATTGDQPQHF

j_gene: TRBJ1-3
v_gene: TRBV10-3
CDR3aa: CAISEGDRVSGNTIYF

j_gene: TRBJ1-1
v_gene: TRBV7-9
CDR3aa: CASSPGITKNTEAFF

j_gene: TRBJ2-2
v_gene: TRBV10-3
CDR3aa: CAITKQSTSGTGELFF

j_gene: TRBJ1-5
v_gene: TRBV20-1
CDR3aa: CSAFKGASNQPQHF

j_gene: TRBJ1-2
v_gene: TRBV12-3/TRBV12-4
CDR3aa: CASSSDIGYTF

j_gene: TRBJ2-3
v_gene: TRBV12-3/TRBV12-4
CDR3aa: CASRTGVMQYF

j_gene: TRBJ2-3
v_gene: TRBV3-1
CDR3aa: CASSQDTGGTDTQYF

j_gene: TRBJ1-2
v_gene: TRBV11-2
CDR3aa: CASSLVLAGTGLGRYGYTF

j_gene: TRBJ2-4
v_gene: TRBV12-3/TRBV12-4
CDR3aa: CASSFGTDNIQYF

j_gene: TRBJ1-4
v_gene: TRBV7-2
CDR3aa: CASSQGDRLNEKLFF

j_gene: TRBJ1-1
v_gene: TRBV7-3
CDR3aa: CASSPATGGNTEAFF

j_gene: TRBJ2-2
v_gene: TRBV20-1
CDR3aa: CSGLSGQGSNGELFF

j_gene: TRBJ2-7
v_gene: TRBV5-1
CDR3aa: CASSLVRPGTYEQYF

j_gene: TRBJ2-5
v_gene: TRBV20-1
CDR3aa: CSAAPLGRIQETQYF

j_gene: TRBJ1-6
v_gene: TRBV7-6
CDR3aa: CASSLEPDSPLHF

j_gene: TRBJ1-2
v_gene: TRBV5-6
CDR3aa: CASSLSTNYGYTF

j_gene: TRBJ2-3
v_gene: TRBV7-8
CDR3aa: CASSYAGGQRKDTQYF

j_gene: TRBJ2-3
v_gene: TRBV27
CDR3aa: CASTGTTSGAFTDTQYF

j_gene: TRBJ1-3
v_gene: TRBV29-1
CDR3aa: CSGQFSGNTIYF

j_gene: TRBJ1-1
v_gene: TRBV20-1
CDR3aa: CSAAWDTEAFF

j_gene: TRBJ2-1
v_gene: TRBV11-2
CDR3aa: CASSFNSGSINEQFF

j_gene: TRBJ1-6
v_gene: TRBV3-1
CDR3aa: CASSHEGWSPLHF

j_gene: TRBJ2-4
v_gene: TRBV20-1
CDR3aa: CSAIERAKNMQYF

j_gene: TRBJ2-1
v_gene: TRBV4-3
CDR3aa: CASSQGSRGLDEQFF

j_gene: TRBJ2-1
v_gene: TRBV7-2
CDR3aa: CASSLDAGFYNEQFF

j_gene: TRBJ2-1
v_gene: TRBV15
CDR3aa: CATSRGLAGPYNEQFF

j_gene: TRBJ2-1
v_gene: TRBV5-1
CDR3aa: CASSLIKGGPSSYNEQFF

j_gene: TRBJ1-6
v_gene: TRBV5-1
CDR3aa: CASSKGQEYSPLHF

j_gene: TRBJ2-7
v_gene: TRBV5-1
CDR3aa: CASSLDTSGGPYEQYF

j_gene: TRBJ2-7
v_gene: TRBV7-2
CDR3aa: CAASPGTGLYEQYF

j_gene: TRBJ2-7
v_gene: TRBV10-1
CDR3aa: CASSGENYEQYF

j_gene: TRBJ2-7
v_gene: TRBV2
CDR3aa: CARMNRGVIYEQYF

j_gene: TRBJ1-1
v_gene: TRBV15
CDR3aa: CATSSRDRGLTEAFF

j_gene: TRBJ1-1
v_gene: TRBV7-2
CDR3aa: CASSLGPGGMRNTEAFF

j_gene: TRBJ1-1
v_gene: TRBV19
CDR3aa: CASRDWDNTEAFF

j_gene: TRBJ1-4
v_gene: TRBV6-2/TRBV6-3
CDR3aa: CASKSLVVDEKLFF